This TCR beta chain was identified during a study of blood T cell repertoires in COVID-19. Germline values: CDR1 SEHNR, CDR2 FQNEAQ (reference sequence). Unmatched junction bases numbered 14, after V lost 2 bases and J lost 2 bases. The CDR3 has 18 amino acids. Only in-frame clones appear in the TCRdb table, and some are missing; sequencing was by immunoSEQ multiplex PCR. The table has around 300,000 clones, 75% to 90% seen once; the top ten hold roughly 2.3%. Sequenced sample: PBMCs or T cells enriched from blood (not recorded which). This rearrangement joins TRBV7-9 to TRBJ1-2; TRBD1 matches at 7 bases. This TCR came from a woman younger than 35 who had recovered from COVID-19. CDR3: CASSLILGTARRNYGYTF. The CDR3 nucleotides are TGTGCCAGCAGCTTAATATTGGGGACAGCGAGGCGGAACTATGGCTACACCTTC.